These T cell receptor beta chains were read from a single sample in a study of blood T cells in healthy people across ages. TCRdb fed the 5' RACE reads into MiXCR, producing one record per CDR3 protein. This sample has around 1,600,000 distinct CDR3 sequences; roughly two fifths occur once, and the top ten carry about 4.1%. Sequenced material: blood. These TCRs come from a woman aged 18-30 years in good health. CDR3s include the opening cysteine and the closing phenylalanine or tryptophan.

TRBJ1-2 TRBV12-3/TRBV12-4 CASLANYGYTF
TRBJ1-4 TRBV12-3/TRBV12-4 CSSSFITRNEKLFF
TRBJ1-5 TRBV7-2 CASSLNYGTDSNQPQHF
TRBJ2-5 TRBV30 CAWSKTGVEQYF
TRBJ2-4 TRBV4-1 CASSRGITDEQYF
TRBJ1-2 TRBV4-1 CASSQGSTPNYGYTF
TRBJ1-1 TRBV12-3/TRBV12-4 CASRSNRDGDTEAFF
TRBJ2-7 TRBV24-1 CATSDVLAGGWEQYF
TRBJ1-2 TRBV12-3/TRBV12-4 CASARPFMDYGYTF
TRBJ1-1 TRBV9 CASSPWASEAFF
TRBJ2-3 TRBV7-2 CASSTYRGQDTQYF
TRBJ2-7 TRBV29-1 CSPQRPGGIRNEQYF
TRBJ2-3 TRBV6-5 CASSQQGSGDTQYF
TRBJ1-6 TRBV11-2 CASSYTGWDSPLHF
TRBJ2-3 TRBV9 CASSVGVTATDTQYF
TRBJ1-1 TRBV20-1 CSARDPRTGMVGNTEAFF
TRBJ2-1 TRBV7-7 CASSSNLGRHEQFF
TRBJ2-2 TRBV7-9 CASSVTGFNTGDLFF
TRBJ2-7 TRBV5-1 CASSSMGGSNEQYF
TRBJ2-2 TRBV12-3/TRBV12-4 CASSFRQGPGELFF
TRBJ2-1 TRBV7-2 CASSLERLAGDPGNEQFF
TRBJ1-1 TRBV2 CASEGQENTEAFF
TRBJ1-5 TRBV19 CASSISNQPQHF
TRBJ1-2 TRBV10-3 CAISADRGYTF
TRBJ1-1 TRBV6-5 CASRRQGADGTEAFF
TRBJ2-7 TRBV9 CASSVLAGGNEQYF
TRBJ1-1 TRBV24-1 CATSESMNTEAFF
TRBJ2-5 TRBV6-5 CASKGGVVETQYF
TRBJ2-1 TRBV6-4 CASSDGLRFSYNEQFF
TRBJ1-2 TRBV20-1 CSAPRPGRLNYGYTF
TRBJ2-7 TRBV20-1 CSARAPGHTYEQYF
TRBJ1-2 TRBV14 CASSQAGGYYGYTF
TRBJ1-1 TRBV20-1 CSATAGPTNTEAFF